These 27 T cell receptor beta chains were sequenced from one sample in a study of beta chain features in type 1 diabetes (dated by TCRdb to the late 2010s). The protocol used for the library was the immunoSEQ multiplex PCR assay. The High Capacity cDNA Reverse Transcription Kit was used to reverse transcribe all of the isolated RNA, meaning that expressed TCRB transcripts were what got sequenced. Here the immuneACCESS table is served through TCRdb, limited to in-frame sequences with V and J called. Missing clones are a known gap in these copies; in checked studies unresolved V genes cover under half, and the rest lacks a known reason. The sample records about 250,000 clones, 13% to 15% of which are singletons. The ten top clones hold roughly 0.024% of the sample. The sequencing sample was made of naive CD4+ T cells from blood. Reading the label with the study, this specimen's cell subset or site is: true naive CD4+ T cells. The receptors come from a woman aged 40 to 50 in good health.

The table lists this clone with a few counts. This chain connects TRBV7-8 to TRBJ2-1, with 9 bases that match TRBD2. The CDR3 runs 16 residues. J gave up 3 bases and V 1 base, and 4 bases lay outside the gene matches. Germline V gene sequence: CDR1 SGHVS, CDR2 FQNEAQ. DNA of the CDR3: TGTGCCAGCAGCTTAGATAGCGGGGGTTTCTACAATGAGCAGTTCTTC. It codes for CASSLDSGGFYNEQFF.

The chain combines TRBV6-1 with TRBJ1-4; possibly TRBD1 for D (5 bases). With 2 bases removed from V and 8 bases from J, the gap between germline ends came to 12 bases. This CDR3 comprises 14 residues. Germline V gives CDR1 MNHNS, CDR2 SASEGT. The CDR3 DNA reads as TGTGCCAGCAGTGAAAGGGGCCGAGGCGAAAAACTGTTTTTT. Translating it yields CASSERGRGEKLFF.

The J gene is TRBJ1-6, the V gene TRBV6-5; D is perhaps TRBD1 (6 bases). Germline assignment: CDR1 MNHEY and CDR2 SVGAGI. The CDR3 has 12 residues. Trimming pared 8 bases from V and 8 bases from J, leaving 10 bases between. CDR3 amino acids: CASSRGDSPLHF. The DNA of the CDR3 is TGTGCCAGCTCCAGGGGAGATTCACCCCTCCACTTT.

The J gene is TRBJ2-7, the V gene TRBV4-1; D unclear. Trimming left V 0 bases short and J 3 bases short, with 9 bases between. The germline gives CDR1 MGHRA, CDR2 YSYEKL. The CDR3 has 14 amino acids. The CDR3 protein is CASSQDPTGYEQYF. In DNA form, the CDR3 reads TGCGCCAGCAGCCAAGATCCTACCGGCTACGAGCAGTACTTC.

The gene calls are TRBV25-1 and TRBJ1-6; D not resolved. The length of the CDR3 is 12 residues. From germline, CDR1 is MGHDK and CDR2 SYGVNS. V shed 6 bases and J shed 10 bases, with 10 bases lying between them. CDR3 nucleotides: TGTGCCAGCAGCCAATACAACTCACCCCTCCACTTT. Amino acid sequence: CASSQYNSPLHF.

V is TRBV2 and J is TRBJ2-7, with D tentatively TRBD2 (6 bases). The V end lost 7 bases, the J end lost 5 bases, and 18 bases lay between the germline ends. The germline V gene has CDR1 SNHLY and CDR2 FYNNEI. The CDR3 spans 14 residues. CDR3: CASTKTRGQNEQYF. In nucleotides, the CDR3 is TGTGCCAGCACCAAGACTAGAGGTCAGAACGAGCAGTACTTC.

This clone appeared many times. The chain employs TRBV29-1 and TRBJ2-5, with D unresolved. V was shortened by 4 bases and J by 5 bases, with 11 bases between the two germline ends. In germline, CDR1 is SQVTM, CDR2 ANQGSEA. This CDR3 region has 12 residues. The CDR3 spells CSVGTARETQYF. CDR3 coding DNA: TGCAGCGTTGGAACAGCTCGGGAGACCCAGTACTTC.

This clone was recorded a few times. The V gene is TRBV6-6, the J gene TRBJ2-6; no clear D. V shed 1 base and J shed 2 bases, with 6 bases lying between them. The germline gives CDR1 MNHNY, CDR2 SVGAGI (reference sequence). There are 15 residues in the CDR3. DNA of the CDR3: TGTGCCAGCAGTTACTTCAGGACTGGGGCCAACGTCCTGACTTTC. Its translation is CASSYFRTGANVLTF.

As for this clone: The conserved phenylalanine or tryptophan normally closing the CDR3 is absent here, so this likely arose from a read error. The CDR3 DNA reads as TGTGCCAGCTCAAATCCTAGCGGGGACGAGCAGTACTCC. Amino acid sequence: CASSNPSGDEQYS. V gene TRBV18 combines with J gene TRBJ2-7; 9 nucleotides line up with TRBD2. The V gene end was trimmed by 5 bases and the J gene end by 5 bases; junction bases not matched to a gene: 4. CDR3 length equals 13 residues. Germline CDR1 KGHSH, CDR2 LQKENI.

The chain combines TRBV7-2 with TRBJ2-1, with 10 nucleotides matching TRBD2. J lost 6 bases, V lost 0 bases, and 2 bases had no gene match. CDR3 length: 15 amino acids. Germline CDR1 reads SGHTA; CDR2 reads FQGNSA. For the CDR3, the DNA is TGTGCCAGCAGCTTAGCACTAGCGGGGCTCAATGAGCAGTTCTTC. Its protein is CASSLALAGLNEQFF. Full variable domain (outside the CDR3, taken from reference TRBV7-2 and TRBJ2-1): GAGVSQSPSNKVTEKGKDVELRCDPISGHTALYWYRQSLGQGLEFLIYFQGNSAPDKSGLPSDRFSAERTGGSVSTLTIQRTQQEDSAVYLCASSLALAGLNEQFFGPGTRLTVL.

V is TRBV10-3 and J is TRBJ2-2; perhaps TRBD2 as D (6 bases). Germline CDR1 and CDR2: ENHRY and SYGVKD. The V end lost 9 bases, the J end lost 5 bases, and 7 bases lay between the germline ends. The CDR3 spans 11 residues. CDR3 residues: CAIGGTGELFF. For the CDR3, the DNA is TGTGCCATTGGAGGGACCGGGGAGCTGTTTTTT.

The sample holds a few counts of this clone. The chain uses TRBV2 and TRBJ1-5; possible D gene TRBD1, 5 bases. The germline CDR1 and CDR2 sequences are SNHLY and FYNNEI. Trimming removed 4 bases from V and 7 bases from J, with 17 bases in between. The CDR3 has 15 amino acids. Here the CDR3 DNA reads TGTGCCAGCAGTGCCCTTCAGGGCTCCTACCAGCCCCAGCATTTT. Translated, it gives CASSALQGSYQPQHF.

The V call is TRBV7-9, the J call TRBJ2-3, with D possibly being TRBD2 (6 bases). The germline V and J ends were trimmed by 1 base and 4 bases, with 21 bases remaining between them. Germline CDR1 is SEHNR and CDR2 is FQNEAQ (reference sequence). The length of the CDR3 is 18 residues. The CDR3, as DNA: TGTGCCAGCAGCTTAGTAATCGGGAGCCCCCCTAGGGCAGATACGCAGTATTTT. Translating gives CASSLVIGSPPRADTQYF.

The chain links TRBV5-1 to TRBJ2-4, with 8 bases aligning to TRBD2. Per the germline V gene, CDR1 is SGHRS and CDR2 is YFSETQ. The V segment lost 4 bases and the J segment 0 bases; nucleotides outside the gene matches: 3. This CDR3 has 15 amino acids. The CDR3 region is CASSELAAAKNIQYF. CDR3 nucleotides: TGCGCCAGCAGCGAACTAGCGGCAGCCAAAAACATTCAGTACTTC.

The J gene is TRBJ2-5, the V gene TRBV10-3; D gene uncertain. The V end lost 1 base, the J end lost 4 bases, and 7 bases lay between the germline ends. The CDR3 runs 13 residues. Germline V gene sequence: CDR1 ENHRY, CDR2 SYGVKD. This CDR3 is CAISEYGGETQYF. CDR3 DNA sequence: TGTGCCATCAGTGAGTACGGCGGAGAGACCCAGTACTTC.

This clone appeared a few times. The chain has TRBV2 and TRBJ1-5; the D is unclear. CDR1 SNHLY and CDR2 FYNNEI come from the germline V gene. V was clipped by 7 bases and J by 9 bases, with 19 bases between them. This CDR3 has 14 residues. CDR3 protein: CASNKDGETVPQHF. CDR3 coding DNA: TGTGCCAGCAACAAGGACGGGGAGACGGTGCCCCAGCATTTT.

In this sample, this clone turned up a few times. The rearrangement links TRBV15 to TRBJ1-5, with 7 bases that match TRBD1. Germline CDR1 and CDR2: LNHNV and YYDKDF (reference sequence). The junction had 7 bases not matched to a gene; V was cut back by 1 base and J by 7 bases. This CDR3 is built from 15 residues. CDR3 sequence reads: CATSRVTGIGQPQHF. The CDR3 DNA is TGTGCCACCAGCAGAGTGACAGGGATTGGGCAGCCCCAGCATTTT.

In its sample, this clone was seen a few times. This sequence joins TRBV10-2 and TRBJ1-6; the match to TRBD1 covers 8 bases. This CDR3 comprises 13 residues. Germline V gene sequence: CDR1 WSHSY, CDR2 SAAADI. The junction had 4 bases not matched to a gene; V was cut back by 6 bases and J by 9 bases. The CDR3 is CASSGQGRSPLHF. CDR3 bases: TGCGCCAGCAGCGGACAGGGCCGTTCACCCCTCCACTTT.

There are a few counts of this clone. This chain joins TRBV4-3 and TRBJ2-1; the D is unclear. Trimming pared 0 bases from V and 0 bases from J, leaving 6 bases between. CDR1 is LGHNA, CDR2 YSLEER, per germline. The CDR3 runs to 15 residues. This chain's CDR3 is CASSQDRISYNEQFF. CDR3 DNA sequence: TGCGCCAGCAGCCAAGACAGAATCTCCTACAATGAGCAGTTCTTC.

The sample holds a few counts of this clone. The chain employs TRBV2 and TRBJ1-1; maybe TRBD1 (5 bases). The CDR3 is 13 residues long. The V end lost 1 base, the J end lost 7 bases, and 10 bases lay between the germline ends. Germline V CDR1 and CDR2: SNHLY, FYNNEI. CDR3 DNA: TGTGCCAGCAGTGAAGGGGCAGGGAATGAAGCTTTCTTT. Encoded protein: CASSEGAGNEAFF. Supplemented by reference TRBV2 and TRBJ1-1, the full variable domain reads EPEVTQTPSHQVTQMGQEVILRCVPISNHLYFYWYRQILGQKVEFLVSFYNNEISEKSEIFDDQFSVERPDGSNFTLKIRSTKLEDSAMYFCASSEGAGNEAFFGQGTRLTVV.

V gene TRBV19 combines with J gene TRBJ2-1; TRBD2 matches 10 bases. The V segment lost 3 bases and the J segment 7 bases; nucleotides outside the gene matches: 9. Looked up from germline, CDR1 is LNHDA and CDR2 is SQIVND (reference sequence). This CDR3 has 16 residues. The CDR3 nucleotides read TGTGCCAGTAGTATCAGGGAAGGTAGCGGGGGGAATGAGCAGTTCTTC. It yields the protein CASSIREGSGGNEQFF.

The V call is TRBV5-8, the J call TRBJ2-1, with 9 bases lining up with TRBD2. Germline values: CDR1 SGHTS, CDR2 YDEGEE. Trimming cost V 6 bases and J 5 bases; bases outside gene matches: 21. The CDR3 is 19 amino acids. In nucleotides, the CDR3 is TGTGCCAGCATCAAGCTAGGGTCCACGCTGCGGGGGGGAGACAATGAGCAGTTCTTC. It encodes CASIKLGSTLRGGDNEQFF.

This clone occurred a few times. The chain couples TRBV2 to TRBJ1-5; TRBD1 might be the D (6 bases). Trimming removed 6 bases from V and 2 bases from J, with 17 bases in between. Germline CDR1 and CDR2: SNHLY and FYNNEI. This CDR3 has 16 residues. The CDR3 region is CASRLNRVSGNQPQHF. The CDR3 coding sequence is TGTGCCAGCAGATTAAACAGGGTATCGGGCAATCAGCCCCAGCATTTT.

This clone was counted between two and nine times. This sequence joins TRBV9 and TRBJ2-3; D gene unclear. V shed 0 bases and J shed 2 bases, with 16 bases lying between them. The CDR3 length is 17 residues. Per the germline V gene, CDR1 is SGDLS and CDR2 is YYNGEE. The CDR3 region has the DNA TGTGCCAGCAGCGTAGCGGGTGCAGTTCCTCTCACAGATACGCAGTATTTT. This encodes CASSVAGAVPLTDTQYF.

V usage is TRBV6-5 and J usage is TRBJ1-6; 9 bases are a match to TRBD1. Germline loops: CDR1 MNHEY, CDR2 SVGAGI. CDR3 length equals 14 residues. The J segment lost 7 bases and the V segment lost 6 bases, leaving 4 bases of the junction unmatched. The CDR3 loop reads CASRGQGMNSPLHF. DNA of the CDR3: TGTGCCAGCAGGGGACAGGGTATGAATTCACCCCTCCACTTT.

V gene TRBV7-9 combines with J gene TRBJ2-7, with D possibly TRBD1 on 6 matching bases. This CDR3 contains 13 residues. Germline V gene lookup returns CDR1 SEHNR and CDR2 FQNEAQ (reference sequence). V gave up 1 base and J gave up 6 bases, with 10 bases separating them. CDR3 in DNA: TGTGCCAGCAGCTTAGACAGGGTGGGCGAGCAGTACTTC. Amino acid sequence: CASSLDRVGEQYF.

This clone was observed a handful of times. The chain joins TRBV14 to TRBJ2-7; the match to TRBD1 covers 8 bases. J was trimmed by 6 bases and V by 0 bases; bases with no gene match: 4. CDR3 length: 14 amino acids. Germline loops: CDR1 SGHDN, CDR2 FVKESK. CDR3 loop: CASSQELQGGEQYF. The CDR3 nucleotides read TGTGCCAGCAGCCAAGAACTACAGGGGGGCGAGCAGTACTTC.